The clone carrying this TCR beta chain came up a few times. Its antigen is still unknown. These data are taken from a study of cytomegalovirus exposure and HLA in healthy donors. Study information: Of all 400 or so donors who were genotyped, around 79% belonged to the Caucasian-associated ancestry cluster. Study-wide results and limits: Reportedly, HLA-A and HLA-B alleles of most subjects were accurately predicted from TCR beta.

PCR primers comprised 60 Vbeta and 13 Jbeta primers. Using immunoSEQ multiplex PCR, the repertoire was profiled, and TCRdb retains in-frame clones only, with some absent. The sample records under 130,000 clones, about 80% being singletons. There are 15 residues in the CDR3. V was shortened by 5 bases and J by 6 bases, with 19 bases between the two germline ends. Germline CDR1 reads SGHVS; CDR2 reads FNYEAQ. The chain carries TRBV7-6 and TRBJ1-1; D call uncertain. Specimen: PBMCs. This TCR was sampled from a female donor in good health and CMV-seropositive. The CDR3 bases are TGTGCCAGCAGCCTCCAGGCCAACGGGGTGGCTGAAGCTTTCTTT. Translating it yields CASSLQANGVAEAFF.